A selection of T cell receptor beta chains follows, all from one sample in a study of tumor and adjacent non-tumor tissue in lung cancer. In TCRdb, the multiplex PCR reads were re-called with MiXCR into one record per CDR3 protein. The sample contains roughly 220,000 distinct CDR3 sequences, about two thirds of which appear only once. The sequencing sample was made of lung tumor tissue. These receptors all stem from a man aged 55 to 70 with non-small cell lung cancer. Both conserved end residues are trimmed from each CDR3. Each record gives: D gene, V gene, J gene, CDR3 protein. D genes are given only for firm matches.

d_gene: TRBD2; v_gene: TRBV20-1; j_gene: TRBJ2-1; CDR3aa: TASLKRGWVEQF
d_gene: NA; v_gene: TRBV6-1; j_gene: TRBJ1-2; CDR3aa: VNSESQGIGYT
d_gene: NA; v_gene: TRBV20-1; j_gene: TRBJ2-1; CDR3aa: SASDSWSPYNEQF
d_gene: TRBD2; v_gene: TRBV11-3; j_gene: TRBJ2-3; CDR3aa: ASSTRLAGVSDMQY
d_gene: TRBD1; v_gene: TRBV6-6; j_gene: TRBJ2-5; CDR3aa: ASRDRVFGTQY
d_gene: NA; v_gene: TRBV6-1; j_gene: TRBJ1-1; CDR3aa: ASSEARGFVSEAF
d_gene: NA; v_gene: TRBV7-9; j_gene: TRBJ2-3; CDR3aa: ANSLRGARGTDTQY
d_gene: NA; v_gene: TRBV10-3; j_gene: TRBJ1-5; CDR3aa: AISQGFNQPQH
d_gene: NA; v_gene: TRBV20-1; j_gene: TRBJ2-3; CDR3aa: SASSVGGTDTQY
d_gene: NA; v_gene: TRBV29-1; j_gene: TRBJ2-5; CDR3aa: SVEDQASLKTQY
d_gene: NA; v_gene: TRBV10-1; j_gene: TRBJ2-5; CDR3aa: ASSAYAGAQETQY
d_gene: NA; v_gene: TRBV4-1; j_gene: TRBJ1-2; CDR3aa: ASSQISGKHSYT
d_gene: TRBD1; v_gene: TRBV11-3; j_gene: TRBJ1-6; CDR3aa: TSSSGGTGLHSSLH
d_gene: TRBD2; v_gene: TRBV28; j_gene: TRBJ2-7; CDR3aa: ASSTSGKHYEQY
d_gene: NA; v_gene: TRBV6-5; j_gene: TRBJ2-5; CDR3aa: ASRGSRETQC
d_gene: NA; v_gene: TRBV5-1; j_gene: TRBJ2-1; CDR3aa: ASSLGGASSYNEQF
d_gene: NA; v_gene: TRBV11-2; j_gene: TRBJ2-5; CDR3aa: ASSSTMGGLKEIQC
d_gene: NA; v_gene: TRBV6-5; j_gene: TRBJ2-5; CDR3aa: ASNPKGFQETQY
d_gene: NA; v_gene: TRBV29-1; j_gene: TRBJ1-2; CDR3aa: SLLGDNYAYT
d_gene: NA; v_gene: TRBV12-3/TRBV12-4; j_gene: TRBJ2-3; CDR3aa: ASRNQGLVADTQY
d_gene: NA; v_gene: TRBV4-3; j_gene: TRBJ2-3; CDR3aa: ASIQGSQGLTDTQY
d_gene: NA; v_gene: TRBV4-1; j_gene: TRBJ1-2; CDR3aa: ASSQSRGYGYT
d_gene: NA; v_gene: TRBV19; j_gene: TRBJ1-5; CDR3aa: ASNPGLGVKRQPQH
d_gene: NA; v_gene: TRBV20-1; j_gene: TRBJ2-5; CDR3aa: SARAPLARGEAETQY
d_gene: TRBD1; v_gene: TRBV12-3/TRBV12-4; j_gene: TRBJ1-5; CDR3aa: ASSLSRGSEDNQPQH